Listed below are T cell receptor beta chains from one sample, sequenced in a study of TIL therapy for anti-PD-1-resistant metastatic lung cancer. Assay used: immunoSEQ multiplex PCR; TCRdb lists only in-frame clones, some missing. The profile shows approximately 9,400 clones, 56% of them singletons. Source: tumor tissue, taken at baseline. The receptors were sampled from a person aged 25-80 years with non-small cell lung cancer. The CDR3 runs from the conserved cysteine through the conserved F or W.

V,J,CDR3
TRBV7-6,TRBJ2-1,CASSMEREGEQFF
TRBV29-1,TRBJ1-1,CSVEGRDRFDTEAFF
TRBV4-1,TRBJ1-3,CASSQAGSGNTIYF
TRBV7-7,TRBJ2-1,CASSSDPPGGAYNEQFF
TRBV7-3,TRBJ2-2,CASSPRGTLNTGELFF
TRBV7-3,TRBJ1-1,CASSSGVGTEAFF
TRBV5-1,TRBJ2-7,CASSLISDSTEQYF
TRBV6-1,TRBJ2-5,CASSEWGGTYQETQYF
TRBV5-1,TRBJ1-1,CASSLVAANTEAFF
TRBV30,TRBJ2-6,CAWSDGRGLSGANVLTF
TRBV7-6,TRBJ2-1,CASSLEIRSYNEQFF
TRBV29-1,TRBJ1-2,CSVYGGSDYGYTF
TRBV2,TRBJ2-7,CASSETSYEQYF
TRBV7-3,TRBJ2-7,CASSFGQGYEQYF
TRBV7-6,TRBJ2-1,CASSSRAAGAVGEQFF
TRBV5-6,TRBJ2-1,CASRKSYIGSYNEQFF
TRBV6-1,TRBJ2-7,CASSEAGTGIYEQYF
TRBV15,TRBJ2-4,CATSRERQGGIQYF
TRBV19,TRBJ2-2,CASSMGQIRTANTGELFF
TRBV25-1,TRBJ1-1,CASIGTGDTEAFF
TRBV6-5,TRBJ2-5,CASSRLAGGQETQYF
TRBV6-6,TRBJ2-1,CASSAGTSGHEQFF
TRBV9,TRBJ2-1,CASSASGSSYNEQFF
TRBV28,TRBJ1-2,CASSLFHRGLGYTF
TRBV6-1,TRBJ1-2,CASSAPGQGVGGYTF
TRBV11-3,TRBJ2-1,CASSLGGISYNEQFF
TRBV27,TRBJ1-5,CASSLSRQNNQPQHF
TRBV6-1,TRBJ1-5,CASRSRGGGNQPQHF
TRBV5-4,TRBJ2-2,CASSLAGLGPGELFF
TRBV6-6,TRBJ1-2,CASSQGARSYGYTF
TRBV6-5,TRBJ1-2,CASSNRGIGGYTF
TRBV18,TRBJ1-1,CASSPVREYAEAFF
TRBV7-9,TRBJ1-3,CASSLLGSGNTIYF
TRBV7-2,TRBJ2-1,CASRPRGGDLSYNEQFF
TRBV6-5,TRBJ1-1,CASSYSLGVSTEAFF
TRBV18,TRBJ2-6,CASSAQQGAAGANVLTF
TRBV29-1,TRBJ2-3,CSVASWGADTQYF
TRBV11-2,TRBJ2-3,CASTLLAKSTDTQYF
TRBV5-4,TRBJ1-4,CASRRGRNEKLFF
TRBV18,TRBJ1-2,CASSIEQGVYGYTF
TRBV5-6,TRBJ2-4,CASSYRQDLAKNIQYF
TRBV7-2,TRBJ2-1,CASSLEPSGMGNEQFF
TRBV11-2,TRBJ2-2,CASSYANTGELFF
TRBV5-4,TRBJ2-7,CASSPGTGKGEQYF
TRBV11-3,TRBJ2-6,CASSRTQGANVLTF
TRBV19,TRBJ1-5,CASRFGGQPQHF
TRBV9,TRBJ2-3,CASSVEGLAGSTDTQYF
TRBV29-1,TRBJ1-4,CSVFARSTNEKLFF
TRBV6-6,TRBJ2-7,CASSYTLAGYEQYF
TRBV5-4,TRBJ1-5,CASSLDRDRLHQPQHF
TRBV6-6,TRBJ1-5,CASSYGGQPQHF
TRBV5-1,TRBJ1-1,CASSLGVTNTEAFF
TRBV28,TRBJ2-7,CASSPVDRDSYEQYF